These 21 T cell receptor beta chains originate from one sample sequenced in a study of neurological immune-mediated disorders. Using its own MiXCR run on the 5' RACE reads, TCRdb lists one record per CDR3 protein. The sample shows tens of thousands of distinct CDR3 sequences, 14% of them seen only once. Material: PBMCs. Source of these receptors: a woman aged 45-65 years in good health.

This clonotype was counted many times. The chain combines TRBV20-1 with TRBJ2-2; possibly TRBD1 for D (5 bases). The CDR3 is 14 residues long. Deletions cut 1 base from V and 2 bases from J, with 8 bases between. Germline values: CDR1 DFQATT, CDR2 SNEGSKA (reference sequence). The CDR3 coding sequence is TGCAGTGCTAGAGCAGGACAAAACACCGGGGAGCTGTTTTTT. It specifies CSARAGQNTGELFF.

V and J are TRBV14 and TRBJ1-1; no clear D gene. Germline V gives CDR1 SGHDN, CDR2 FVKESK. Deletions cut 2 bases from V and 7 bases from J, with 11 bases between. This CDR3 contains 13 residues. The CDR3 reads CASSQFMEVEAFF. As DNA, the CDR3 is TGTGCCAGCAGCCAATTTATGGAGGTTGAAGCTTTCTTT.

This clonotype was detected ten times or more. The V call is TRBV5-5, the J call TRBJ2-1; TRBD1 agrees at 8 bases. This CDR3 spans 15 amino acids. Germline V lookup: CDR1 SGHKS, CDR2 YYEKEE (reference sequence). The ends lost 4 bases at V and 1 base at J; junction bases unmatched: 4. CDR3 nucleotides: TGTGCCAGCAGCCGGACAGGGAATTCCTACAATGAGCAGTTCTTC. Residues: CASSRTGNSYNEQFF.

The V call is TRBV6-1, the J call TRBJ2-1, with 9 bases lining up with TRBD1. CDR1 and CDR2 from the germline V gene are MNHNS and SASEGT. Trimming cost V 10 bases and J 6 bases; bases outside gene matches: 4. This CDR3 region has 12 residues. CDR3 sequence reads: CANGDRVNEQFF. In DNA form, the CDR3 reads TGTGCCAACGGGGACAGGGTCAATGAGCAGTTCTTC.

The table lists this clonotype with many counts. The chain couples TRBV7-9 to TRBJ2-1; 10 bases match TRBD1. Germline assignment: CDR1 SEHNR and CDR2 FQNEAQ (reference sequence). J was trimmed by 10 bases and V by 5 bases; bases with no gene match: 14. There are 16 residues in the CDR3. CDR3 in DNA: TGTGCCAGCAGCCCGTGGGGGGGACAGGGGAGTCTGGAGCAGTTCTTC. Encoded protein: CASSPWGGQGSLEQFF.

This clonotype has only a few counts. The rearrangement uses TRBV7-8 and TRBJ2-2; TRBD2 aligns across 7 bases. V shed 2 bases and J 7 bases; nucleotides not matched to a gene: 10. From germline, CDR1 is SGHVS and CDR2 FQNEAQ. There are 16 residues in the CDR3. The CDR3 reads CASSLTLWEGLGELFF. The CDR3 coding sequence is TGTGCCAGCAGCTTAACGTTGTGGGAGGGCCTCGGGGAGCTGTTTTTT.

V is TRBV18 and J is TRBJ2-7; 7 nucleotides match TRBD1. The germline gives CDR1 KGHSH, CDR2 LQKENI. There are 15 residues in the CDR3. V dropped 3 bases and J dropped 0; count of bases not matched to a gene: 5. The CDR3 region has the DNA TGTGCCAGCTCACCGGTGACAGGGCTCTCCTACGAGCAGTACTTC. Translating gives CASSPVTGLSYEQYF.

This clonotype has only a few counts. This chain uses TRBV5-1 with TRBJ2-3, with 9 bases identical to TRBD2. The CDR3 spans 16 residues. The junction had 10 bases not matched to a gene; V was cut back by 3 bases and J by 5 bases. The germline V gene has CDR1 SGHRS and CDR2 YFSETQ. CDR3 sequence: CASSWGLSGSGDTQYF. The CDR3 region has the DNA TGCGCCAGCAGCTGGGGGCTTAGCGGGAGCGGAGATACGCAGTATTTT.

This clonotype was recorded a few times. The chain uses TRBV14 and TRBJ1-4, with D unresolved. CDR1 is SGHDN and CDR2 is FVKESK in the germline V gene. Trimming cost V 2 bases and J 8 bases, with 15 bases left between them. The CDR3 covers 15 residues. CDR3 nucleotide sequence: TGTGCCAGCAGCCAAAGGGCCGACCCTGGGGAAAAACTGTTTTTT. Protein sequence: CASSQRADPGEKLFF.

The V call is TRBV7-9, the J call TRBJ2-4; maybe TRBD2 (6 bases). The CDR3 has 13 residues. Trimming pared 0 bases from V and 6 bases from J, leaving 6 bases between. In germline, CDR1 is SEHNR, CDR2 FQNEAQ (reference sequence). CDR3 sequence reads: CASSLAGLNIQYF. In DNA form, the CDR3 reads TGTGCCAGCAGCTTAGCGGGACTAAACATTCAGTACTTC.

There are many counts of this clonotype. The chain carries TRBV29-1 and TRBJ2-1; D unresolved. V was cut by 4 bases and J by 7 bases, with 17 bases left in between. This CDR3 region has 14 residues. CDR1 SQVTM and CDR2 ANQGSEA come from the germline V gene. CDR3 bases: TGCAGCGTTGGGACCCACAAACTACAGAATGAGCAGTTCTTC. Translated: CSVGTHKLQNEQFF.

The chain has TRBV20-1 and TRBJ1-5, with TRBD1 matching 10 bases. The trim removed 5 bases at V and 6 bases at J, leaving 4 bases unmatched. This CDR3 has 13 residues. CDR1 is DFQATT, CDR2 SNEGSKA, per germline (reference sequence). The CDR3, as DNA: TGCAGTGCTGGACAGGGGGGAAGTCAGCCCCAGCATTTT. As protein: CSAGQGGSQPQHF.

This clonotype was seen many times. The chain employs TRBV28 and TRBJ1-1; no firm D call. Germline V gene lookup returns CDR1 MDHEN and CDR2 SYDVKM. This CDR3 has 16 residues. Trimming took 4 bases from V and 1 from J, leaving 16 bases between them. Written as DNA, the CDR3 is TGTGCCAGCAGTTCGAGTAAATTGGGCCCGAACACTGAAGCTTTCTTT. It specifies CASSSSKLGPNTEAFF.

This clonotype was recorded many times. The chain uses TRBV7-2 and TRBJ2-7; the match to TRBD2 covers 10 bases. Germline V gene sequence: CDR1 SGHTA, CDR2 FQGNSA. The V gene end was trimmed by 5 bases and the J gene end by 6 bases; junction bases not matched to a gene: 10. This CDR3 is built from 15 residues. Here the CDR3 DNA reads TGTGCCAGCAGCCCACGATCGGGACTAGCGACCGAGCAGTACTTC. It is translated as CASSPRSGLATEQYF.

Ten or more counts support this clonotype. The CDR3 sequence: CASRQQPGLGTGRGGSYF. CDR3 sequence (DNA): TGTGCCAGCAGGCAACAGCCGGGACTAGGGACAGGGCGGGGAGGGAGTTACTTC. This chain uses TRBV28 with TRBJ2-7; a possible D gene is TRBD1 (9 bases). V was cut by 6 bases and J by 13 bases, with 37 bases left in between. Germline V lookup: CDR1 MDHEN, CDR2 SYDVKM. The CDR3 runs to 18 residues. The whole variable domain, remainder taken from reference TRBV28 and TRBJ2-7, is DVKVTQSSRYLVKRTGEKVFLECVQDMDHENMFWYRQDPGLGLRLIYFSYDVKMKEKGDIPEGYSVSREKKERFSLILESASTNQTSMYLCASRQQPGLGTGRGGSYFGPGTRLTVT.

This clonotype has a count of ten or more. The chain has TRBV5-1 and TRBJ1-2; no reliable D call. Germline CDR1 is SGHRS and CDR2 is YFSETQ. This CDR3 has 12 residues. V lost 5 bases and J lost 8, with 13 bases in between. The CDR3 DNA is TGCGCCAGCAGTGATGGACCGGGCGGCTACACCTTC. This gives the protein CASSDGPGGYTF.

This clonotype was observed many times. The V gene is TRBV6-5, the J gene TRBJ2-3, with D maybe TRBD2 (5 bases). The V gene lost 6 bases and the J gene lost 5 bases, with 15 bases spanning the gap. This CDR3 region has 14 residues. Germline CDR1 reads MNHEY; CDR2 reads SVGAGI. The CDR3 loop reads CASSWELSGDTQYF. Here the CDR3 DNA reads TGTGCCAGCAGCTGGGAGCTCTCCGGAGATACGCAGTATTTT.

This clonotype has at least ten counts. The chain uses TRBV20-1 and TRBJ2-7, with D hard to call. Between the trimmed V and J ends, which lost 0 bases and 7 bases, there was a span of 10 bases. Germline values: CDR1 DFQATT, CDR2 SNEGSKA (reference sequence). CDR3 size: 12 residues. The CDR3 DNA reads TGCAGTGCTAGAGACCCAGTTGGGGAGCAGTACTTC. Translated, it gives CSARDPVGEQYF.

This chain connects TRBV5-4 to TRBJ2-7; unclear D gene. Looked up from germline, CDR1 is SGHNT and CDR2 is YYREEE (reference sequence). Trimming cost V 0 bases and J 2 bases, with 12 bases left between them. This CDR3 region has 15 residues. The CDR3 DNA is TGTGCCAGCAGCTTGGCCGGCGGTCCTACCTACGAGCAGTACTTC. Protein product: CASSLAGGPTYEQYF. Looking up the rest from reference TRBV5-4 and TRBJ2-7 gives the full variable domain: ETGVTQSPTHLIKTRGQQVTLRCSSQSGHNTVSWYQQALGQGPQFIFQYYREEENGRGNFPPRFSGLQFPNYSSELNVNALELDDSALYLCASSLAGGPTYEQYFGPGTRLTVT.

As to this clonotype: A much larger clonotype is one base distant, so this may be a read error. The chain carries TRBV20-1 and TRBJ2-7; 7 positions agree with TRBD2. The CDR3 is 14 residues long. Germline assignment: CDR1 DFQATT and CDR2 SNEGSKA (reference sequence). V dropped 3 bases and J dropped 2; count of bases not matched to a gene: 7. CDR3 coding DNA: TGCAGTGCTAGTAGAGAGGGAGGGCCCTACGAGCAGTACTTC. This codes for CSASREGGPYEQYF.

In the case of this clonotype: The DNA is left out, because the CDR3 cannot be placed on it with certainty; the CDR3 is given as TCRdb lists it. The chain carries TRBV28 and TRBJ2-1; the D call in the table, TRBD2, was not verified against the DNA. The CDR3 sequence runs 21 residues, both termini included. The germline V gene has CDR1 MDHEN and CDR2 SYDVKM. The CDR3 region is CASSIYLCSVIPGLAANEQFF.